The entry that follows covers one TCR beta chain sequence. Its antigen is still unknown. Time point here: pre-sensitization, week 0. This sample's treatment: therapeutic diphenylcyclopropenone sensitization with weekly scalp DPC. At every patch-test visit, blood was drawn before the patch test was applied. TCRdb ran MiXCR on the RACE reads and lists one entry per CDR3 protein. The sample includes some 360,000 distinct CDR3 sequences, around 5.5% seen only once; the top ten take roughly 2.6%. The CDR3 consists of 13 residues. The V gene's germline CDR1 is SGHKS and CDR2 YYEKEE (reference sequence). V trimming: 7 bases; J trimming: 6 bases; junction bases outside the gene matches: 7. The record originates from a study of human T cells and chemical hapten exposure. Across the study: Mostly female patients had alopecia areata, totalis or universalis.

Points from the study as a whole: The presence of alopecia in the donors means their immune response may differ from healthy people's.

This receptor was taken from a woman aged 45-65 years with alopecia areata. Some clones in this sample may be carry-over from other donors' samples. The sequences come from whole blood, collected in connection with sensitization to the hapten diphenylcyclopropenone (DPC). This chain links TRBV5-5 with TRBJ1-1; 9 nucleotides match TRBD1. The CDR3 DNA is TGTGCCAGCGACAAAGACAGGGGGGCTGAAGCTTTCTTT. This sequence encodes CASDKDRGAEAFF.